This T cell receptor beta chain was profiled in a study of blood T cells in healthy people across ages. Healthy individuals of Caucasian origin from Russia, aged about 6 to 90, served as donors. Comment on this clonotype: Its antigen remains unidentified.

Notes on the study in general: Older individuals had lower TCR beta diversity per million T cells (the decline was roughly linear). The study could not conclusively compare naive and antigen-experienced cells, given its unsorted PBMCs.

Combining a sample-barcoded 5' primer with a J-beta primer mix, a second PCR ran for roughly 7 to 11 cycles. Carrying 12 random nucleotides, a template-switch adaptor labeled each individual cDNA molecule. Via MiXCR, TCRdb re-called the 5' RACE reads, giving one row per CDR3 protein. Here the sample spans about 1.5 million distinct CDR3 sequences, 35% to 45% being singletons. The CDR3 sequence is 17 residues long. Trimming cost V 6 bases and J 4 bases; bases outside gene matches: 10. Sequencing input: blood. V is TRBV12-3 or TRBV12-4 and J is TRBJ2-5, with TRBD2 identical over 14 bases. The receptor was isolated from a woman aged 18-35 years in good health. This CDR3 is CASSKGTSGSSIETQYF. The CDR3 region has the DNA TGTGCCAGCAGCAAGGGGACTAGCGGGAGTAGTATAGAGACCCAGTACTTC.